This entry features one T cell receptor (beta chain) sequence. This sample stems from a study of blood T cell repertoires in COVID-19. At the level of the study: The analysed material was cDNA or gDNA that came from T cells, B-cell-depleted T cells, or PBMCs.

V shed 5 bases and J shed 0 bases, with 17 bases lying between them. Germline V gene data show CDR1 as SEHNR and CDR2 as FQNEAQ (reference sequence). The CDR3 is made up of 16 amino acids. The study assigned cohorts using participant-reported clinical history. The authors' processing: For nucleated cells, counts were estimated from reference gene primer amplification. Libraries were prepared by immunoSEQ multiplex PCR; TCRdb keeps only in-frame clonotypes and omits some of them. That table gives V, J and clone size, and the DNA gave D and trimming. The sample lists approximately 140,000 clones; 86% were seen once.

Material: PBMCs or T cells enriched from blood (not recorded which). The V and J genes are TRBV7-9 and TRBJ2-7; weak D call: TRBD1 (6 bases). The clonotype was recovered from a woman in her forties or fifties who had recovered from COVID-19. This CDR3 is CASSPRGPLLSYEQYF. Written as DNA, the CDR3 is TGTGCCAGCAGCCCCAGGGGACCCCTGCTCTCCTACGAGCAGTACTTC.